These T cell receptor beta chains were read from a single sample in a study of response to subunit inactivated influenza vaccine. Each CDR3 protein is one row after TCRdb ran MiXCR on the RT-PCR reads. The data show around 650,000 distinct CDR3 sequences, about 15% seen once. Sample: PBMCs from blood, taken 11 to 12 days after vaccination. These receptors originate from a man in his fifties or sixties who received an inactivated influenza vaccine. The CDR3 runs from the conserved cysteine through the conserved F or W. The D gene is left open where the match is weak. Where a row states a size, it is once, few, many or the class of an expanded clone; other rows omit it.

j_call | v_call | clone_size | cdr3_length | d_call | cdr3_aa | cdr3_nt
TRBJ1-2 | TRBV7-8 | few | 14 | . | CASSSTVVGYGYTF | TGTGCCAGCAGCTCCACGGTTGTGGGCTATGGCTACACCTTC
TRBJ1-1 | TRBV5-1 | few | 14 | . | CASSLYRADTEAFF | TGCGCCAGCAGCTTGTACAGGGCCGACACTGAAGCTTTCTTT
TRBJ2-7 | TRBV3-1 | . | 14 | . | CASSQVRSSYEQYF | TGTGCCAGCAGCCAAGTCCGGAGCAGCTACGAGCAGTACTTC
TRBJ1-6 | TRBV6-5 | few | 17 | . | CASRPDSSPLYNSPLHF | TGTGCCAGCAGACCAGACAGTTCGCCCCTCTATAATTCACCCCTCCACTTT
TRBJ2-3 | TRBV5-1 | few | 14 | . | CASSLDRRENTQYF | TGCGCCAGCAGCTTGGACCGGCGGGAAAATACGCAGTATTTT
TRBJ2-3 | TRBV20-1 | . | 15 | TRBD2 | CSARGQTSGTDTQYF | TGCAGTGCTAGAGGGCAGACTAGCGGTACAGATACGCAGTATTTT
TRBJ1-1 | TRBV29-1 | few | 14 | TRBD1 | CSVGPGQGLAEAFF | TGCAGCGTTGGACCGGGACAGGGATTGGCTGAAGCTTTCTTT
TRBJ2-1 | TRBV2 | many | 13 | . | CASGLESYNEQFF | TGTGCCAGCGGGCTGGAGTCCTACAATGAGCAGTTCTTC
TRBJ2-7 | TRBV12-3/TRBV12-4 | many | 13 | . | CASSLDRDHEQYF | TGTGCCAGCAGTTTAGACAGGGACCACGAGCAGTACTTC
TRBJ1-6 | TRBV18 | few | 14 | TRBD1 | CASSPGQNNSPLHF | TGTGCCAGCTCACCGGGACAGAATAATTCACCCCTCCACTTT
TRBJ2-1 | TRBV5-1 | many | 13 | . | CASSLGNTNEQFF | TGCGCCAGCAGCTTGGGGAACACCAATGAGCAGTTCTTC
TRBJ2-1 | TRBV20-1 | few | 13 | . | CSAIRGGLTEQFF | TGCAGTGCTATCAGGGGGGGTCTCACTGAGCAGTTCTTC
TRBJ2-2 | TRBV20-1 | few | 12 | . | CSARSDTGELFF | TGCAGTGCTAGGTCCGACACCGGGGAGCTGTTTTTT
TRBJ2-3 | TRBV5-1 | few | 14 | . | CASSAQGFRDTQYF | TGCGCCAGCAGCGCGCAGGGTTTTCGGGATACGCAGTATTTT
TRBJ2-4 | TRBV19 | few | 15 | . | CASQLGGRTKNIQYF | TGTGCCAGCCAGCTAGGGGGACGAACCAAAAACATTCAGTACTTC
TRBJ2-6 | TRBV5-1 | . | 15 | TRBD1 | CASSITGQGANVLTF | TGCGCCAGTTCGATAACGGGACAGGGGGCCAACGTCCTGACTTTC
TRBJ2-7 | TRBV20-1 | . | 13 | TRBD1 | CSASQTGDNEQYF | TGCAGTGCTAGTCAGACAGGGGATAACGAGCAGTACTTC
TRBJ2-7 | TRBV20-1 | few | 13 | . | CSASGPGHYEQYF | TGCAGTGCTAGTGGTCCGGGGCACTACGAGCAGTACTTC
TRBJ2-2 | TRBV24-1 | few | 13 | . | CATSLWGTGELFF | TGTGCCACCAGCTTATGGGGGACCGGGGAGCTGTTTTTT
TRBJ2-3 | TRBV14 | few | 13 | . | CASSQVQGSPPYF | TGTGCCAGCAGCCAAGTTCAAGGGTCCCCTCCGTATTTT
TRBJ2-3 | TRBV4-1 | many | 16 | . | CASSHEQGVLTDTQYF | TGCGCCAGCAGCCATGAACAGGGAGTCCTCACAGATACGCAGTATTTT
TRBJ2-3 | TRBV20-1 | . | 13 | . | CSAPWRDTDTQYF | TGCAGTGCTCCCTGGCGGGACACAGATACGCAGTATTTT
TRBJ2-3 | TRBV11-1 | many | 14 | . | CASSFNGAPDTQYF | TGTGCCAGCAGCTTTAACGGGGCCCCAGATACGCAGTATTTT
TRBJ2-1 | TRBV3-1 | few | 16 | . | CASSHIMGASYNEQFF | TGTGCCAGCAGCCACATAATGGGGGCCTCCTACAATGAGCAGTTCTTC
TRBJ2-7 | TRBV5-1 | many | 13 | TRBD1 | CASRGQGTYEQYF | TGCGCCAGCAGGGGACAGGGGACCTACGAGCAGTACTTC
TRBJ1-1 | TRBV12-3/TRBV12-4 | few | 13 | . | CASSLTGKREAFF | TGTGCCAGCAGTTTGACAGGAAAACGGGAAGCTTTCTTT
TRBJ2-1 | TRBV6-2/TRBV6-3 | . | 15 | . | CASQLRGPPYNEQFF | TGTGCCAGCCAATTGAGAGGGCCTCCCTACAATGAGCAGTTCTTC
TRBJ2-1 | TRBV14 | few | 18 | TRBD2 | CASSPGRRRREGPNEQFF | TGTGCCAGCAGCCCAGGTCGGCGTCGGCGGGAGGGCCCTAATGAGCAGTTCTTC
TRBJ2-3 | TRBV18 | . | 16 | . | CASSPYLLSSTDTQYF | TGTGCCAGCTCACCATACTTACTTTCCAGCACAGATACGCAGTATTTT
TRBJ1-5 | TRBV7-2 | few | 14 | TRBD1 | CASSLTGGIQPQHF | TGTGCCAGCAGCTTGACAGGGGGCATTCAGCCCCAGCATTTT
TRBJ2-7 | TRBV10-3 | few | 12 | TRBD1 | CAISQQGVEQYF | TGTGCCATCAGCCAACAGGGGGTCGAGCAGTACTTC
TRBJ1-2 | TRBV4-2 | . | 18 | TRBD1 | CASSQVGTGGEGNYGYTF | TGTGCCAGCAGCCAAGTTGGGACAGGGGGCGAAGGTAACTATGGCTACACCTTC
TRBJ1-6 | TRBV15 | few | 16 | . | CATSRGLSRANSPLHF | TGTGCCACCAGCAGAGGTCTCAGCAGGGCTAATTCACCCCTCCACTTT
TRBJ2-5 | TRBV5-4 | . | 15 | TRBD2 | CASSQTSRAQETQYF | TGTGCCAGCAGCCAGACTAGCAGAGCCCAAGAGACCCAGTACTTC
TRBJ1-2 | TRBV5-6 | . | 14 | . | CASSQIQANYGYTF | TGTGCCAGCAGCCAGATACAGGCTAACTATGGCTACACCTTC
TRBJ2-3 | TRBV5-1 | . | 15 | TRBD2 | CASSYSGRDTDTQYF | TGCGCCAGCAGCTATAGCGGGAGGGACACAGATACGCAGTATTTT
TRBJ2-2 | TRBV11-2 | . | 14 | . | CASSLEVLAGELFF | TGTGCCAGCAGCTTAGAAGTCTTGGCCGGGGAGCTGTTTTTT
TRBJ2-1 | TRBV20-1 | few | 11 | . | CSGRSHNEQFF | TGCAGTGGCAGGAGTCACAATGAGCAGTTCTTC
TRBJ2-5 | TRBV20-1 | few | 12 | . | CSARTTQETQYF | TGCAGTGCGCGGACCACGCAAGAGACCCAGTACTTC
TRBJ1-2 | TRBV6-1 | . | 13 | TRBD1 | CASRIDRAHGYTF | TGTGCCAGCAGAATTGACAGGGCCCATGGCTACACCTTC
TRBJ2-7 | TRBV28 | . | 15 | . | CASITPGVSTYEQYF | TGTGCCAGCATCACCCCTGGCGTCAGTACCTACGAGCAGTACTTC
TRBJ2-5 | TRBV4-1 | few | 15 | . | CASSQAHLASGAQYF | TGCGCCAGCAGCCAAGCTCATCTAGCGTCCGGGGCCCAGTACTTC